What follows describes a single TCR beta chain. Antigen: not known. V gave up 6 bases and J gave up 7 bases; unmatched junction bases: 10. The CDR3 sequence is 15 residues long. Germline CDR1 and CDR2: LNHDA and SQIVND (reference sequence). Sequencing used immunoSEQ multiplex PCR; TCRdb keeps in-frame clones, though not all of them. The sample records approximately 100,000 clones, about 90% being singletons. This specimen comes from a study of PD-L1 blockade in urothelial cancer. Findings and limits, study-wide: Better survival was predicted by below-median pretreatment blood TCR clonality.

Time point noted: pretreatment peripheral blood. The clonotype comes from an elderly woman with urothelial cancer. The specimen was PBMCs, collected around atezolizumab (anti-PD-L1) treatment. This chain uses TRBV19 with TRBJ1-4; 8 bases fit TRBD1. CDR3 sequence: CASRTTGGRSEKLFF. In DNA form, the CDR3 reads TGTGCCAGTAGGACCACAGGGGGGAGGAGTGAAAAACTGTTTTTT.